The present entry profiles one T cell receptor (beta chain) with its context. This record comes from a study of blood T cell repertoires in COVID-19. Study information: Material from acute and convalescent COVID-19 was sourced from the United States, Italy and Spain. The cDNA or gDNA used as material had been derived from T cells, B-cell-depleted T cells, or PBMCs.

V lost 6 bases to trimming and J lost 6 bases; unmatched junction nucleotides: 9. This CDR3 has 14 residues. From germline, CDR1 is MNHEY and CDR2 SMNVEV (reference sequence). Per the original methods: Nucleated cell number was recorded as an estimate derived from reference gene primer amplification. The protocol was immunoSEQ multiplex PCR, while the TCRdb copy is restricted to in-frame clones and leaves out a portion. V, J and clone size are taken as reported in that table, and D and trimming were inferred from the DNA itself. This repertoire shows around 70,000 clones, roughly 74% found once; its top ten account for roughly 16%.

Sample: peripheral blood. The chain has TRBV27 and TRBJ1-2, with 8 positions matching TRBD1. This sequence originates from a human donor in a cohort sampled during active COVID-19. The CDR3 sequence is CASSSQGVLNGYTF. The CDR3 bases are TGTGCCAGCAGCTCACAGGGGGTACTAAATGGCTACACCTTC.